This T cell receptor (beta chain) was found in a study of T cells in Graves' hyperthyroidism and ophthalmopathy. Whole-study findings and limits: Blood held most thyroid clonotypes expanded above 0.001 frequency.

A patient was excluded if there was uncontrolled infection, other autoimmune disease, pregnancy or lactation. Source material for PBMCs was less than 12 ml fresh peripheral blood. Germline CDR1 reads MDHEN; CDR2 reads SYDVKM. CDR3 size: 15 residues. The V end lost 3 bases, the J end lost 6 bases, and 15 bases lay between the germline ends. The TCR beta CDR3 regions underwent amplification using RNA transcripts as the source. In the first-round RT-PCR of the TCR CDR3, the HTBI primer set was used. TCRdb recomputed calls from the multiplex PCR reads with MiXCR, one row per CDR3 protein. The sample holds about 110,000 distinct CDR3 sequences, about a sixth seen once. This clonotype was counted many times. Its matching antigen is unknown.

This TCR was recovered from a woman aged 45 to 65 with Graves' hyperthyroidism. Sequencing used blood. This sequence joins TRBV28 and TRBJ2-1, with a weak D call TRBD2 (6 bases). The CDR3 is CASSFGGTVGNEQFF. As DNA, the CDR3 is TGTGCCAGCAGTTTCGGCGGGACCGTGGGCAATGAGCAGTTCTTC.